This T cell receptor (beta chain) originates from a study of cytomegalovirus exposure and HLA in healthy donors. Overall study findings and caveats: Some 150 TCR beta chains were listed as cytomegalovirus-associated.

Primers: 60 Vbeta forward and 13 Jbeta reverse. Clones were read by immunoSEQ multiplex PCR, and TCRdb kept only the in-frame ones, dropping some. The sample shows 140,000 to 150,000 clones, more than 8% of them seen only once. To note about this clone: Its antigen is unidentified.

Donors were nominally healthy when sampled, though unrecorded immune exposures were likely. Material for sequencing was PBMCs. This sequence originates from a man aged 45-65 years in good health and CMV-seronegative.

CDR3 coding DNA: TGTGCCAGCAGTTATGCGGGCGAGGGCAATCAGCCCCAGCATTTT. As protein: CASSYAGEGNQPQHF. The J gene is TRBJ1-5, the V gene TRBV6-5; D is uncertain. The CDR3 is 15 amino acids. Trimming removed 3 bases from V and 2 bases from J, with 11 bases in between. Germline V gene sequence: CDR1 MNHEY, CDR2 SVGAGI.